The clone carrying this TCR beta chain was counted only a few times. The antigen is not known. The sample comes from a study of CD8+ T cells in alopecia areata. Overall study: It was 6 to 18 months of tofacitinib, and then there were 6 months off drug.

General study results and limits: Lesional tissue from the scalp (especially in alopecia totalis/universalis) showed higher clonality than normal scalp. Clarity of TCR sharing across patients fell short of that in mice, possibly HLA-related.

CDR1 is SQVTM, CDR2 ANQGSEA, per germline. The CDR3 consists of 13 residues. V was clipped by 6 bases and J by 4 bases; unmatched bases: 7. Sequencing templates came from extracted RNA that was reverse transcribed into cDNA. The assay was immunoSEQ multiplex PCR, and TCRdb's table has in-frame clones only and misses some. Here the sample spans some 110,000 clones, roughly two fifths being singletons. This chain links TRBV29-1 with TRBJ2-5, with 8 bases matching TRBD1. The clonotype originates from a human donor with alopecia areata. Source material: CD4+ T cells sorted from blood. CDR3 sequence (DNA): TGCAGCGTAGGACAGGGCCAAGGAGAGACCCAGTACTTC. As protein: CSVGQGQGETQYF.